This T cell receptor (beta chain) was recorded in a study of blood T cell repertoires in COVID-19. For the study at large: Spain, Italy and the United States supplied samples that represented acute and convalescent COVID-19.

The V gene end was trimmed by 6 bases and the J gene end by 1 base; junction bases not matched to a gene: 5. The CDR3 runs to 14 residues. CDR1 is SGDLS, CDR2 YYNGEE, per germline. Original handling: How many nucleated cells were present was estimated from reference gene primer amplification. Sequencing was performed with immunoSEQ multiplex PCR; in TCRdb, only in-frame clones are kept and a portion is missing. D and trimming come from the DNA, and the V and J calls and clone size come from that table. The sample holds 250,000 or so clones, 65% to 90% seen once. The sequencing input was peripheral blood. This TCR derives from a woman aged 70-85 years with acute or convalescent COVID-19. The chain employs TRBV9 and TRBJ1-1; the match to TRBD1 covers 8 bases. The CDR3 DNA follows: TGTGCCAGCACGACAGGGGATTCGAACACTGAAGCTTTCTTT. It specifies CASTTGDSNTEAFF.